The rows below give T cell receptor beta chains drawn from one sample of a study of patients and donors after allogeneic stem cell transplantation. TCRdb reprocessed the RT-PCR reads with MiXCR, giving one entry per CDR3 protein. The sample consists of some 880,000 distinct CDR3 sequences, roughly 18% of them appearing once. The sample consisted of blood, either unsorted or a sorted T cell fraction (not recorded which). The receptors were gathered from a human donor who was either an allogeneic HSCT recipient or a stem cell or donor lymphocyte infusion donor (not recorded which). It is not recorded whose cells these are; they may come from a transplant donor. CDR3s include the opening cysteine and the closing phenylalanine or tryptophan. Clone size is not always given. Where it is, it says once, few, many or a class for expanded clones.

v_gene	abundance	j_gene	CDR3aa
TRBV12-5	few	TRBJ2-1	CASGLTGEYNEQFF
TRBV6-1	few	TRBJ1-5	CASSELAYERPQHF
TRBV5-1	many	TRBJ2-1	CASTKIQDRGEQFF
TRBV15	many	TRBJ1-2	CATSRDSWRNYGYTF
TRBV6-2/TRBV6-3	few	TRBJ2-5	CASGPPGETQYF
TRBV11-2	many	TRBJ2-2	CASSLRGQGFANTGELFF
TRBV30	.	TRBJ2-1	CAWRGTGVAYNEQFF
TRBV29-1	.	TRBJ1-2	CSVGGTGQLSYGYTF
TRBV6-5	few	TRBJ2-5	CASSYSPGLETQYF
TRBV20-1	.	TRBJ2-1	CSARTGLAGVNEQFF
TRBV5-6	few	TRBJ1-1	CASSPTRGWAFF
TRBV5-6	few	TRBJ2-3	CASRPGGRLSTDTQYF
TRBV29-1	.	TRBJ2-2	CSVQGFTGELFF
TRBV12-3/TRBV12-4	few	TRBJ2-7	CASRRTGTGDYEQYF
TRBV7-7	few	TRBJ2-5	CASSPDRGRQETQYF
TRBV5-6	few	TRBJ1-6	CASIRTGSPLHF
TRBV29-1	many	TRBJ1-1	CSVVGGRLNTEAFF
TRBV27	few	TRBJ2-1	CASSSLGPSYNEQFF
TRBV29-1	few	TRBJ2-4	CSERQGDENIQYF
TRBV7-9	.	TRBJ2-7	CASTTSGTGEQYF
TRBV25-1	.	TRBJ1-2	CASSEYAAGDGYTF
TRBV29-1	few	TRBJ1-2	CSKQEGDGYTF
TRBV6-1	.	TRBJ2-5	CASSRLVRETQYF
TRBV5-1	few	TRBJ1-5	CASSLNENQPQQF
TRBV7-3	many	TRBJ2-1	CASSLGQGAGNEQFF
TRBV15	many	TRBJ1-4	CATSRDSRRGEKLFF
TRBV5-1	few	TRBJ1-1	CASSLAGTGLDTEAFF
TRBV12-3/TRBV12-4	few	TRBJ2-2	CASSLIGVRTGELFF
TRBV30	few	TRBJ2-2	CAWTANGELFF
TRBV3-1	few	TRBJ2-7	CASSRQGARYEQYF
TRBV6-1	few	TRBJ2-7	CACRDSRSYEQYF
TRBV18	few	TRBJ2-2	CASSPRAGKGTGELFF
TRBV24-1	few	TRBJ2-3	CATSATIQGDTQYF
TRBV24-1	few	TRBJ2-3	CATSDSIIRRNTDTQYF
TRBV6-1	.	TRBJ2-7	CASSDGLAGDREQYF
TRBV5-4	.	TRBJ1-3	CASSSLQGTHSGNTIYF
TRBV27	few	TRBJ1-5	CASSTRQDNQPQHF
TRBV20-1	.	TRBJ1-2	CSALRDPRKDGYTF
TRBV20-1	few	TRBJ1-6	CSAIPGEGRNSPLHF
TRBV24-1	few	TRBJ1-1	CATRTGGLGNTEAFF
TRBV20-1	many	TRBJ2-7	CSARAGGTVGYEQYF
TRBV20-1	.	TRBJ2-2	CSAGEWGSGTGELFF
TRBV20-1	few	TRBJ1-4	CSASSPALPSNEKLFF
TRBV5-1	.	TRBJ2-6	CASSLALGTGPTGANVLTF
TRBV7-2	.	TRBJ1-1	CASSTGGVLNTEAFF
TRBV5-1	few	TRBJ1-2	CASYLPPNYGYTF
TRBV6-1	.	TRBJ1-1	CAEKGGVTEAFF
TRBV27	.	TRBJ2-1	CASRSAMGLAGYNEQFF
TRBV29-1	few	TRBJ1-1	CSVSRGQEAFF
TRBV3-1	.	TRBJ1-2	CASSPRTALDGYTF